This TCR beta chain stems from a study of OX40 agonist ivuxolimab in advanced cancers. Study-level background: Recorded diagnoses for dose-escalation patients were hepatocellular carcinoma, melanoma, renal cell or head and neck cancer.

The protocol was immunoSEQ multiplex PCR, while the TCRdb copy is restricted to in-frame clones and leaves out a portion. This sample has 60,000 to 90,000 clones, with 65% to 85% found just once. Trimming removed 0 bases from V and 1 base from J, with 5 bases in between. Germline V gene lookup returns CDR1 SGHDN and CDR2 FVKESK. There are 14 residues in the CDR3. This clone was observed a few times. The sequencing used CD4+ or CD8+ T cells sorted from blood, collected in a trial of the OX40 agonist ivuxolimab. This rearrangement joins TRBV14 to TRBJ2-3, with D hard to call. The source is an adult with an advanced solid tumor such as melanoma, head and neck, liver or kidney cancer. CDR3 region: CASSQDGRTDTQYF. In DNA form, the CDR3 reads TGTGCCAGCAGCCAAGACGGTCGCACAGATACGCAGTATTTT.